The clone carrying this T cell receptor beta chain appeared many times. Its antigen is still unknown. This specimen includes other DNA sequences encoding the same CDR3. The data originate from a study of CD8+ T cells in alopecia areata. Study-wide background: Those patients who were treated received oral tofacitinib, which was given at 5 to 10 mg twice daily for moderate-to-severe alopecia areata.

The CDR3 extends over 14 amino acids. Trimming stripped 5 bases from V and 2 bases from J, with 12 bases between. Germline lookup yields CDR1 SGHTA and CDR2 FQGTGA. Study-level findings and limits: In scalp and blood, many expanded lesional clones persisted during tofacitinib. Scalp clonality, together with expanded CD8+ clones among the top 100, fell significantly with tofacitinib. Resident alphabeta T cells of normal skin are also sequenced in scalp samples.

Treatment specified: oral pan-JAK inhibitor, 5-10 mg twice daily. RNA, once extracted, was reverse transcribed into cDNA for use as the sequencing template. Sequencing was performed with immunoSEQ multiplex PCR; in TCRdb, only in-frame clones are kept and a portion is missing. The sample includes approximately 120,000 clones, roughly 55% of them seen just once. This clonotype was sampled from a human donor with alopecia areata. The J gene is TRBJ1-2, the V gene TRBV7-3; no definite D call. The input for sequencing was CD4+ T cells sorted from blood, taken at week 4, from a patient treated with tofacitinib. The CDR3 sequence: CASSPSESNYGYTF. The CDR3 nucleotides read TGTGCCAGCAGCCCCAGCGAGTCCAACTATGGCTACACCTTC.